This TCR beta chain is from a study of blood T cells in healthy people across ages. Sample-barcoded 5' priming and a J-beta primer mix drove a second PCR of 7 to 11 cycles. TCRdb independently ran MiXCR on the 5' RACE reads; one entry per CDR3 protein. The table records approximately 2,000,000 distinct CDR3 sequences, about two fifths of them present only once. This CDR3 is 14 amino acids long. Germline V gene sequence: CDR1 SEHNR, CDR2 FQNEAQ (reference sequence). The V gene lost 4 bases and the J gene lost 6 bases, with 15 bases spanning the gap. V is TRBV7-9 and J is TRBJ1-1, with D possibly TRBD1 on 5 matching bases. What was sequenced was blood. The receptor comes from a human donor in good health. The CDR3 loop reads CASSSLGLVAEAFF. CDR3 DNA sequence: TGTGCCAGCAGCTCCCTGGGACTTGTGGCTGAAGCTTTCTTT.